The TCR beta chain under discussion was sequenced for a study of OX40 agonist ivuxolimab in advanced cancers. Study as a whole: A mean age of about 59 years, range about 20 to 79, was recorded, and 82.7% were male.

The data were produced by immunoSEQ multiplex PCR, yet TCRdb's version contains in-frame clones alone and is incomplete. The sample contains about 50,000 clones, roughly four fifths of which appear only once. Trimming stripped 3 bases from V and 7 bases from J, with 5 bases between. This CDR3 region has 11 residues. From germline, CDR1 is SGHDN and CDR2 FVKESK. The sample here was CD4+ or CD8+ T cells sorted from blood, taken in a trial of the OX40 agonist ivuxolimab. This receptor was identified in an adult with an advanced solid tumor such as melanoma, head and neck, liver or kidney cancer. This sequence joins TRBV14 and TRBJ2-3; D uncertain. The DNA of the CDR3 is TGTGCCAGCAGCCAGGGGAATACGCAGTATTTT. This encodes CASSQGNTQYF.